These 30 T cell receptor beta chains were all obtained from the same sample, sequenced in a study of CXCR3-negative and CXCR3-positive naive CD8 T cells. Researchers prepared the TRB cDNA libraries using 5' RACE with UMI labels. From its re-call of the 5' RACE reads, TCRdb lists each CDR3 protein once, without DNA. The sample includes 100,000 to 150,000 distinct CDR3 sequences. The sequencing input was naive CXCR3- CD8+ T cells from blood. Stated subset: CD45RO-CCR7+CD27+CD95- naive CD8+ T cells lacking CXCR3 (TNR3-). These receptors all stem from a human donor in good health. Some clones in this sample may be carry-over from other donors' samples.

The chain is built from TRBV4-2 and TRBJ2-1. Germline-derived CDR1 and CDR2 are LGHNA and YNFKEQ. The CDR3 runs to 15 residues. The CDR3 is CASSQQISSYNEQFF.

V is TRBV5-1 and J is TRBJ2-1; lacking DNA, the TRBD1 call made by TCRdb goes unchecked. The CDR3 is 12 amino acids. Germline lookup yields CDR1 SGHRS and CDR2 YFSETQ. The CDR3 here is CASSPGHNEQFF.

The V call is TRBV20-1, the J call TRBJ2-7; TCRdb calls TRBD1, which cannot be checked without DNA. CDR1 DFQATT and CDR2 SNEGSKA come from the germline V gene (reference sequence). This CDR3 has 14 amino acids. The CDR3 protein is CSARDFGQTYEQYF.

This rearrangement joins TRBV25-1 to TRBJ2-5; without DNA, the TCRdb call of TRBD1 cannot be checked. The CDR3 runs 16 residues. CDR1 and CDR2 from the germline V gene are MGHDK and SYGVNS. The chain's CDR3 is CASSEYFGQPGETQYF.

This rearrangement joins TRBV20-1 to TRBJ2-5; no DNA is available, so the TRBD2 call from TCRdb remains unchecked. The CDR3 is 17 residues long. CDR1 is DFQATT, CDR2 SNEGSKA, per germline (reference sequence). CDR3 sequence reads: CSAFQPAGTTLVETQYF.

This CDR3 reads CASTVGAYSNQPQHF. The V gene is TRBV12-3 or TRBV12-4, the J gene TRBJ1-5; TCRdb indicates TRBD1, and absent DNA this call remains unverified. This CDR3 spans 15 amino acids.

This chain joins TRBV29-1 and TRBJ2-5; the TCRdb call, TRBD2, lacks DNA for checking. CDR3 length equals 13 residues. The V gene's germline CDR1 is SQVTM and CDR2 ANQGSEA. The CDR3 sequence: CSVESPLQETQYF. The whole variable domain, remainder taken from reference TRBV29-1 and TRBJ2-5, is SAVISQKPSRDICQRGTSLTIQCQVDSQVTMMFWYRQQPGQSLTLIATANQGSEATYESGFVIDKFPISRPNLTFSTLTVSNMSPEDSSIYLCSVESPLQETQYFGPGTRLLVL.

The rearrangement uses TRBV18 and TRBJ2-7; the TCRdb D gene call, TRBD1, has no DNA to confirm it. CDR3 length equals 16 residues. Germline values: CDR1 KGHSH, CDR2 LQKENI. The CDR3: CASSPPDRPRSYEQYF.

The chain uses TRBV20-1 and TRBJ2-7; TCRdb reports TRBD1, a call that lacks DNA to check it against. Germline CDR1 DFQATT, CDR2 SNEGSKA (reference sequence). The CDR3 spans 14 residues. The CDR3 here is CSASLDRGRYEQYF.

This sequence joins TRBV6-5 and TRBJ2-5; as DNA is missing, the TRBD1 call by TCRdb cannot be tested. CDR3 size: 14 residues. Germline lookup yields CDR1 MNHEY and CDR2 SVGAGI. The CDR3 spells CAFSESWGVETQYF.

The rearrangement uses TRBV12-3 or TRBV12-4 and TRBJ2-2; TCRdb's D call of TRBD2 is untestable without DNA. The CDR3 extends over 12 amino acids. CDR3: CATLAGSGELFF.

The chain joins TRBV2 to TRBJ2-7. This CDR3 has 13 residues. The germline V gene encodes CDR1 SNHLY and CDR2 FYNNEI. CDR3 amino acids: CASSDLDSYEQYF.

This chain connects TRBV14 to TRBJ1-3; TCRdb's D gene call, TRBD1, goes unchecked for lack of DNA. This CDR3 contains 15 residues. The germline CDR1 and CDR2 sequences are SGHDN and FVKESK. The CDR3 sequence is CASSQGQGSGNTIYF.

The CDR3 sequence: CASSSPGGQETQYF. The V gene is TRBV7-7, the J gene TRBJ2-5; the TRBD1 assignment by TCRdb is unverifiable without DNA. Per the germline V gene, CDR1 is SSHAT and CDR2 is FNYEAQ (reference sequence). This CDR3 region has 14 residues. The variable domain in full, with the rest retrieved from reference TRBV7-7 and TRBJ2-5, is GAGVSQSPRYKVTKRGQDVTLRCDPISSHATLYWYQQALGQGPEFLTYFNYEAQPDKSGLPSDRFSAERPEGSISTLTIQRTEQRDSAMYRCASSSPGGQETQYFGPGTRLLVL.

This chain links TRBV29-1 with TRBJ2-2; the D gene TCRdb calls, TRBD1, cannot be checked with no DNA. Germline V CDR1 and CDR2: SQVTM, ANQGSEA. This CDR3 has 15 amino acids. The CDR3 sequence: CSVSPREPNTGELFF.

The chain has TRBV29-1 and TRBJ2-4; TCRdb indicates TRBD1, and absent DNA this call remains unverified. CDR1 and CDR2 from the germline V gene are SQVTM and ANQGSEA. This CDR3 region has 12 residues. This CDR3 reads CSVLQGVDIQYF. The variable domain in full, completed from reference TRBV29-1 and TRBJ2-4, reads SAVISQKPSRDICQRGTSLTIQCQVDSQVTMMFWYRQQPGQSLTLIATANQGSEATYESGFVIDKFPISRPNLTFSTLTVSNMSPEDSSIYLCSVLQGVDIQYFGAGTRLSVL.

The rearrangement joins TRBV29-1 to TRBJ2-7. The CDR3 extends over 12 amino acids. The V gene's germline CDR1 is SQVTM and CDR2 ANQGSEA. CDR3 region: CSVEDRLYEQYF.

This chain links TRBV28 with TRBJ2-7; lacking DNA, the TRBD2 call made by TCRdb goes unchecked. CDR3 size: 16 residues. Germline-derived CDR1 and CDR2 are MDHEN and SYDVKM. This CDR3 reads CASSGQLASSSYEQYF.

This chain connects TRBV9 to TRBJ2-1. In germline, CDR1 is SGDLS, CDR2 YYNGEE. There are 15 residues in the CDR3. The CDR3 loop is CASSPQSGSYNEQFF. The whole variable domain, filled in from reference TRBV9 and TRBJ2-1, reads DSGVTQTPKHLITATGQRVTLRCSPRSGDLSVYWYQQSLDQGLQFLIQYYNGEERAKGNILERFSAQQFPDLHSELNLSSLELGDSALYFCASSPQSGSYNEQFFGPGTRLTVL.

The chain's CDR3 is CASSRGLAGGVSSYEQYF. This chain links TRBV7-8 with TRBJ2-7; the D gene TCRdb calls, TRBD2, cannot be checked with no DNA. The germline CDR1 and CDR2 sequences are SGHVS and FQNEAQ. There are 18 residues in the CDR3.

This chain connects TRBV13 to TRBJ2-7; TCRdb reports TRBD2, a call that lacks DNA to check it against. From germline, CDR1 is PRHDT and CDR2 FYEKMQ (reference sequence). The CDR3 length is 15 residues. The CDR3 reads CASSTGTSGTYEQYF. The full variable domain, completed using reference TRBV13 and TRBJ2-7, is AAGVIQSPRHLIKEKRETATLKCYPIPRHDTVYWYQQGPGQDPQFLISFYEKMQSDKGSIPDRFSAQQFSDYHSELNMSSLELGDSALYFCASSTGTSGTYEQYFGPGTRLTVT.

The chain combines TRBV9 with TRBJ2-2; lacking DNA, the TRBD1 call made by TCRdb goes unchecked. CDR1 and CDR2 from the germline V gene are SGDLS and YYNGEE. CDR3 length equals 13 residues. CDR3 amino acids: CASSVTGVGELFF.

The rearrangement uses TRBV11-2 and TRBJ2-5; TCRdb's D gene call, TRBD1, goes unchecked for lack of DNA. The length of the CDR3 is 14 residues. The V gene's germline CDR1 is SGHAT and CDR2 FQNNGV. The CDR3 region is CASSSGDYQETQYF.

The J gene is TRBJ2-3, the V gene TRBV7-2; TCRdb designates TRBD1, a call that cannot be tested without DNA. Germline V gene data show CDR1 as SGHTA and CDR2 as FQGNSA. This CDR3 has 19 amino acids. The CDR3 sequence: CASSLRTGGELRVLDTQYF.

The V gene is TRBV7-9, the J gene TRBJ1-3; lacking DNA, the TRBD1 call made by TCRdb goes unchecked. The CDR3 length is 15 residues. Germline CDR1 and CDR2: SEHNR and FQNEAQ (reference sequence). CDR3: CASSLEAGAGNTIYF.

The rearrangement links TRBV4-3 to TRBJ2-3; TCRdb's D call, TRBD2, is unchecked because there is no DNA. Germline CDR1 and CDR2: LGHNA and YSLEER. The CDR3 is 17 amino acids. This chain's CDR3 is CASSQGPSGGAPDTQYF.

J is TRBJ2-2 and V is TRBV9; TCRdb's assignment of TRBD1 cannot be checked, as there is no DNA. The CDR3 runs to 16 residues. Germline CDR1 is SGDLS and CDR2 is YYNGEE. The CDR3 sequence is CASSASGGPNTGELFF.

This chain uses TRBV5-6 with TRBJ2-2. The CDR3 extends over 14 amino acids. Germline V CDR1 and CDR2: SGHDT, YYEEEE. The CDR3 spells CASSLVANTGELFF.

The V and J genes are TRBV13 and TRBJ2-1; as DNA is missing, the TRBD1 call by TCRdb cannot be tested. Germline loops: CDR1 PRHDT, CDR2 FYEKMQ (reference sequence). The CDR3 has 16 amino acids. The CDR3 sequence: CASSHGDRGNFNEQFF.

This sequence joins TRBV11-2 and TRBJ2-1. The CDR3 length is 14 residues. The germline V gene encodes CDR1 SGHAT and CDR2 FQNNGV. CDR3: CASSLVTPYNEQFF.